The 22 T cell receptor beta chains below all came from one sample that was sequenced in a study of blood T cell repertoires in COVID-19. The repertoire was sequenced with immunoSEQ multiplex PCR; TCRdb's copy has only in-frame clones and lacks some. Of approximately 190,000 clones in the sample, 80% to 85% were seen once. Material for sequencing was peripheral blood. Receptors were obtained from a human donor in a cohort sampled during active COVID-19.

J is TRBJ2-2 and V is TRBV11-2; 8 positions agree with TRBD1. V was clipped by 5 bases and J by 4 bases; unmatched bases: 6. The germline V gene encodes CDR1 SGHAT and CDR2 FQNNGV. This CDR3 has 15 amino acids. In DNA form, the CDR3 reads TGTGCCAGCAGCCCTCAAACAGGGGGCACCGGGGAGCTGTTTTTT. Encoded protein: CASSPQTGGTGELFF. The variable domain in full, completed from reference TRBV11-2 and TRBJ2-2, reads EAGVAQSPRYKIIEKRQSVAFWCNPISGHATLYWYQQILGQGPKLLIQFQNNGVVDDSQLPKDRFSAERLKGVDSTLKIQPAKLEDSAVYLCASSPQTGGTGELFFGEGSRLTVL.

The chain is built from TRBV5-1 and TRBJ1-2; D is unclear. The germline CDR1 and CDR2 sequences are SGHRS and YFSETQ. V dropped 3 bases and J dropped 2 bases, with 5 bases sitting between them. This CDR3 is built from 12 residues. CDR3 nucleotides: TGCGCCAGCAGCTACGAGAACTATGGCTACACCTTC. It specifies CASSYENYGYTF.

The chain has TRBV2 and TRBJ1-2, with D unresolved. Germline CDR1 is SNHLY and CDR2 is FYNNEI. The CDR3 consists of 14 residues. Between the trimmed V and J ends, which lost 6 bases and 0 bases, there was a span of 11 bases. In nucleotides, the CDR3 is TGTGCCAGCAGGGCCGCGGATACTAACTATGGCTACACCTTC. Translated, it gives CASRAADTNYGYTF.

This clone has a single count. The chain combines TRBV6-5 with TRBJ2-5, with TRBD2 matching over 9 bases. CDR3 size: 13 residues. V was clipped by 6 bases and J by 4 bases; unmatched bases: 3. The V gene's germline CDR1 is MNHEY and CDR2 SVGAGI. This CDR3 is CASRKAGGETQYF. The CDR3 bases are TGTGCCAGCAGGAAAGCGGGGGGAGAGACCCAGTACTTC.

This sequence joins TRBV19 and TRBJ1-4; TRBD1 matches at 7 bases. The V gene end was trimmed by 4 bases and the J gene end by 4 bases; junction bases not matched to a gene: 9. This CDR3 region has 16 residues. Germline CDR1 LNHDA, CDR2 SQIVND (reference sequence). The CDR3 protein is CASSTERQGYNEKLFF. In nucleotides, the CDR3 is TGTGCCAGTAGTACGGAACGACAGGGATATAATGAAAAACTGTTTTTT.

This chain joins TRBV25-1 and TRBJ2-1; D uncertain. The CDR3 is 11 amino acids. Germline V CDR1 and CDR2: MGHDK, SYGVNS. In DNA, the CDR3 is TGTGCTACTACTACCTACAATGAGCAGTTCTTC. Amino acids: CATTTYNEQFF.

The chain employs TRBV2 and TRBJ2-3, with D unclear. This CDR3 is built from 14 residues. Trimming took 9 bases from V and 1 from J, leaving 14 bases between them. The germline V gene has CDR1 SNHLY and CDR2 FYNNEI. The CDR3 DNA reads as TGTGCCAGTCACCCTTTAGTGGGCACAGATACGCAGTATTTT. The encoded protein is CASHPLVGTDTQYF. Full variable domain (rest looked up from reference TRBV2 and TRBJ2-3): EPEVTQTPSHQVTQMGQEVILRCVPISNHLYFYWYRQILGQKVEFLVSFYNNEISEKSEIFDDQFSVERPDGSNFTLKIRSTKLEDSAMYFCASHPLVGTDTQYFGPGTRLTVL.

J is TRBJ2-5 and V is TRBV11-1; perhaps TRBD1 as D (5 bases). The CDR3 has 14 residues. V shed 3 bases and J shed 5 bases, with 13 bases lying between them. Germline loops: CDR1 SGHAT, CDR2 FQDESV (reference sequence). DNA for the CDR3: TGTGCCAGCAGCTTTGGCAGGGTGGGGGAGACCCAGTACTTC. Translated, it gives CASSFGRVGETQYF.

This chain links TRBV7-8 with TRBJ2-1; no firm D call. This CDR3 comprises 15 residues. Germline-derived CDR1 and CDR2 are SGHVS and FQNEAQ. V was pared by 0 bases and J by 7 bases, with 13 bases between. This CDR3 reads CASSLAVSMKNEQFF. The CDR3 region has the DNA TGTGCCAGCAGCTTAGCGGTGAGTATGAAAAATGAGCAGTTCTTC.

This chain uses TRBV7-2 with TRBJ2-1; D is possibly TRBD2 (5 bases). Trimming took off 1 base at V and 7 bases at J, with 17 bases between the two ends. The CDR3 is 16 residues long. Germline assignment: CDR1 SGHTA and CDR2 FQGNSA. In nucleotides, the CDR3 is TGTGCCAGCAGCTTAGTCGGGGTTTCGGCCGGGAATGAGCAGTTCTTC. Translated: CASSLVGVSAGNEQFF.

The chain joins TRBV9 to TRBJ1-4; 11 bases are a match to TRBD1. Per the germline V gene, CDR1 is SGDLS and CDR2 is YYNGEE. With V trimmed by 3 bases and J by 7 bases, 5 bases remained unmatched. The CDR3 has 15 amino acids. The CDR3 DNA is TGTGCCAGCAGCGCGGGGACAGGGGGTTTTGAAAAACTGTTTTTT. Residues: CASSAGTGGFEKLFF.

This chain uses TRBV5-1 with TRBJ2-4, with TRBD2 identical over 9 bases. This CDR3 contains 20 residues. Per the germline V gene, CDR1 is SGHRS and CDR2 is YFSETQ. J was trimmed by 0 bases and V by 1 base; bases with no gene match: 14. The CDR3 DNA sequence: TGCGCCAGCAGCTTGAAGCCGGCGGGAGGGCCCAATTCAGCCAAAAACATTCAGTACTTC. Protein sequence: CASSLKPAGGPNSAKNIQYF.

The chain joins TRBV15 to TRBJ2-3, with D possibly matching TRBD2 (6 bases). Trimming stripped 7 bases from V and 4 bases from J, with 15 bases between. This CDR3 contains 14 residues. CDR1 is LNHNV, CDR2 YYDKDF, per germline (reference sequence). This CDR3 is CATTWAGRPDTQYF. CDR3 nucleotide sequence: TGTGCCACCACCTGGGCGGGGAGACCAGATACGCAGTATTTT.

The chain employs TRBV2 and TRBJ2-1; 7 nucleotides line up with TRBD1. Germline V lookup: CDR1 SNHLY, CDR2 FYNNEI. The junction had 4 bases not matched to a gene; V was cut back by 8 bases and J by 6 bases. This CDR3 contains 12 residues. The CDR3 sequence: CASPRGSNEQFF. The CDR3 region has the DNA TGTGCCAGCCCCAGGGGGAGCAATGAGCAGTTCTTC.

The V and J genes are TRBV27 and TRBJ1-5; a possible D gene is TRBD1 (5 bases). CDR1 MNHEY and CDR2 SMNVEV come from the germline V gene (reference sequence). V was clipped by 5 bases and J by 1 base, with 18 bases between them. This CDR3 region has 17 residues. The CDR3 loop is CASSRRFDSLSNQPQHF. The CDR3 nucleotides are TGTGCCAGCAGTCGCCGCTTTGACAGCCTAAGCAATCAGCCCCAGCATTTT.

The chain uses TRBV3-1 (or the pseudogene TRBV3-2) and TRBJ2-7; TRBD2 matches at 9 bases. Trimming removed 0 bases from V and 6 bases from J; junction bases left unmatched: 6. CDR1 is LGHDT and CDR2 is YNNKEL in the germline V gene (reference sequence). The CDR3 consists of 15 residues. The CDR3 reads CASSQDGTSMGEQYF. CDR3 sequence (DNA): TGTGCCAGCAGCCAAGATGGGACTAGCATGGGCGAGCAGTACTTC.

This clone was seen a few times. CDR3 nucleotide sequence: TGTGCCAGCAGCTTGTACGCGGGAGTACCCCCCCTCACAGATACGCAGTATTTT. Translated, it gives CASSLYAGVPPLTDTQYF. The chain joins TRBV7-6 to TRBJ2-3; TRBD2 matches at 7 bases. V shed 3 bases, J shed 2 bases, and the junction held 14 bases outside the gene matches. Germline CDR1 and CDR2: SGHVS and FNYEAQ. There are 18 residues in the CDR3.

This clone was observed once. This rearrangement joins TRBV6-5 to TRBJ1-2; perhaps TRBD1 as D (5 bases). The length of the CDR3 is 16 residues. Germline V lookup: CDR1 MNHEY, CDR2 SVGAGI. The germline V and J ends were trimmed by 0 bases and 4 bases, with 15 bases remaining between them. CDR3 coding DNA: TGTGCCAGCAGTTACTCGATTCAGGGTTCTTTCTATGGCTACACCTTC. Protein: CASSYSIQGSFYGYTF.

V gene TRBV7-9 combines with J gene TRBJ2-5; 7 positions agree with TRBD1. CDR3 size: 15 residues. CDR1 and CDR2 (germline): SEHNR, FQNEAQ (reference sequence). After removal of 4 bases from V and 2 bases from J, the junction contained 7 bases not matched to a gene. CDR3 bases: TGTGCCAGCAGCTCGTACCGGGACAGACAAGAGACCCAGTACTTC. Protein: CASSSYRDRQETQYF.

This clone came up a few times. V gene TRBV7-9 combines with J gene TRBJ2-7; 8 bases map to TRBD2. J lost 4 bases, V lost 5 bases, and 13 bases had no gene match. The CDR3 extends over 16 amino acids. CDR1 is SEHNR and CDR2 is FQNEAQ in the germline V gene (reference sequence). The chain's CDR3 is CASSLATVSGSYEQYF. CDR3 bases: TGTGCCAGCAGCCTCGCAACGGTCAGCGGGAGTTACGAGCAGTACTTC.

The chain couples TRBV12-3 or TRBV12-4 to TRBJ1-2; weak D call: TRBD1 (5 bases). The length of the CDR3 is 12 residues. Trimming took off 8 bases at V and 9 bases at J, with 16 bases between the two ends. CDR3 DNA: TGTGCCAGCGGGATCCTCCGGGGGAGCTACACCTTC. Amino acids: CASGILRGSYTF.

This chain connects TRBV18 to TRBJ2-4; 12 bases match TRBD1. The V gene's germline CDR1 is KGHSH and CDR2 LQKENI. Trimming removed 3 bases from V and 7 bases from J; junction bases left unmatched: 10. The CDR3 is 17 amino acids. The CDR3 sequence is CASSPNTLGQGANIQYF. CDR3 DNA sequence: TGTGCCAGCTCACCGAATACACTGGGACAGGGGGCGAACATTCAGTACTTC.